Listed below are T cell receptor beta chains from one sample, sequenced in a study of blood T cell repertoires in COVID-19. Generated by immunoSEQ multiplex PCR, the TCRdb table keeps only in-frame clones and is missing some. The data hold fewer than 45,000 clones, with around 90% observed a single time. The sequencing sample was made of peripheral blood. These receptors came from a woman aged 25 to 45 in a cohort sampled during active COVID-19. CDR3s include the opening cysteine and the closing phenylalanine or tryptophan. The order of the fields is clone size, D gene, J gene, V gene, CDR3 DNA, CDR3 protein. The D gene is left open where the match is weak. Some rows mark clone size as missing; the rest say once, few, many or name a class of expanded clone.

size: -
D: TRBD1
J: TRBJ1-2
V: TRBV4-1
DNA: TGCGCCAGCAGCCAAGAAACAGGACAGGGTATTTTGGGTGGCTACACCTTC
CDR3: CASSQETGQGILGGYTF

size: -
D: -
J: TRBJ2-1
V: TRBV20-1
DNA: TGCAGTGCTAGTCCTCTCGTGAGCTCCTACAATGAGCAGTTCTTC
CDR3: CSASPLVSSYNEQFF

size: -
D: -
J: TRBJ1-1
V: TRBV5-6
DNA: TGTGCCAGCAGGGTGCAGGGGACAAACACTGAAGCTTTCTTT
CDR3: CASRVQGTNTEAFF

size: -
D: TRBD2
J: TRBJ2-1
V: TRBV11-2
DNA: TGTGCCAGCAGCTCAGAGTTCGTTAGCGGGTCCAGCTCCTACAATGAGCAGTTCTTC
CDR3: CASSSEFVSGSSSYNEQFF

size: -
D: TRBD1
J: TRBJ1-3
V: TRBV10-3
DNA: TGTGCCATCAGTGGACAGGGGGGAAACACCATATATTTT
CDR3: CAISGQGGNTIYF

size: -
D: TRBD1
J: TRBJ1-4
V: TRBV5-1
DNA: TGCGCCAGCAGCTCGGGACAGGGACGTATGAAGGAGGAAAAACTGTTTTTT
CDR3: CASSSGQGRMKEEKLFF

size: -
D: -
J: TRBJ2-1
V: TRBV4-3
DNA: TGCGCCAGCAGCCAAGATCGAATAGCGGAGGAGTTCTTC
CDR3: CASSQDRIAEEFF

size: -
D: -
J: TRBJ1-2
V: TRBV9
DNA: TGTGCCAGCAGCGTAGGGGGGCCAGCTAACTATGGCTACACCTTC
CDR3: CASSVGGPANYGYTF

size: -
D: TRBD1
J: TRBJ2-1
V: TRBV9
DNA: TGTGCCAGCAGCTCAGCCGGGACAGGGTTCAATGAGCAGTTCTTC
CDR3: CASSSAGTGFNEQFF

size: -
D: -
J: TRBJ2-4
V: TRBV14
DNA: TGTGCCAGCAGCCAAGAATTAGGGGGAGCCAAAAACATTCAGTACTTC
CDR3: CASSQELGGAKNIQYF

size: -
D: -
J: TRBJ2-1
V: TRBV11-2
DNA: TGTGCCAGCAGCTTAGGTGGGGGACTCCGATACAATGAGCAGTTCTTC
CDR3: CASSLGGGLRYNEQFF

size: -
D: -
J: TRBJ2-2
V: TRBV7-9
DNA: TGTGCCAGCAGCTTATTCCAGTCCGGGGAGCTGTTTTTT
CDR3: CASSLFQSGELFF

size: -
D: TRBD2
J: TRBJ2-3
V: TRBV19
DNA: TGTGCCAGTACCCCGAGCGGGAGATCAGATACGCAGTATTTT
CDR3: CASTPSGRSDTQYF

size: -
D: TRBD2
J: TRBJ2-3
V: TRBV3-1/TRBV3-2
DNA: TGTGCCAGCAGCCCGGTGACTAGCGGGAGTATCGCAGATACGCAGTATTTT
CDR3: CASSPVTSGSIADTQYF

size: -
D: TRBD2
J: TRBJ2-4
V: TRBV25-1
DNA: TGTGCCAGCAGTGAAACTAGCGGGGGAGCCAAAAACATTCAGTACTTC
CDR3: CASSETSGGAKNIQYF

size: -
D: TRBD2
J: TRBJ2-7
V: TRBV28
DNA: TGTGCCAGCAGTTTAAAGCTAGCGGGAGTCTACGAGCAGTACTTC
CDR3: CASSLKLAGVYEQYF

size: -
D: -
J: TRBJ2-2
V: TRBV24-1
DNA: TGTGCCACCAGTAGCCGCGCTAACACCGGGGAGCTGTTTTTT
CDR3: CATSSRANTGELFF

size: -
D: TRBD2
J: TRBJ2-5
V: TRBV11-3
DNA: TGTGCCAGCAGCCCCAGAGCGGGGGAACCCGAGGGGGAGACCCAGTACTTC
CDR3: CASSPRAGEPEGETQYF

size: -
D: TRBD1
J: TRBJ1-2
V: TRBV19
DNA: TGTGCCAGTAGAGGACAGGGGGCACGCGGGGGCTACACCTTC
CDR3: CASRGQGARGGYTF

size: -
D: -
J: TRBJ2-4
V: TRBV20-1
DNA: TGCAGTGCCAGGGCAGAAAACATTCAGTACTTC
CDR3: CSARAENIQYF

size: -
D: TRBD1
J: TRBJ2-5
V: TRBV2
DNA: TGTGCCAGCAGTGGACAGGGGGCGAAACAAGAGACCCAGTACTTC
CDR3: CASSGQGAKQETQYF

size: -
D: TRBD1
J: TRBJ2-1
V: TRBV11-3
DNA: TGTGCCAGCAGCCCGGACGGGACAGCAATCTACAATGAGCAGTTCTTC
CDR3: CASSPDGTAIYNEQFF

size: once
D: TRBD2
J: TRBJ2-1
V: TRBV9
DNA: TGTGCCAGCAGCGCCCTAGCGGGTCACAATGAGCAGTTCTTC
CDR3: CASSALAGHNEQFF

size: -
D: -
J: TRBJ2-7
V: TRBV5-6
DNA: TGTGCCAGCAGCTCTCAGGACTACGAGCAGTACTTC
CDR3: CASSSQDYEQYF

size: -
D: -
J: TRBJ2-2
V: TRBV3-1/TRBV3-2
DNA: TGTGCCAGCAGCGGGAGGTTGGGCACCGGGGAGCTGTTTTTT
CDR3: CASSGRLGTGELFF

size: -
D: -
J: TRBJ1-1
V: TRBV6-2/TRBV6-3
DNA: TGTGCCAGCAGTTCGGGACAAAGGGGAGTCAACACTGAAGCTTTCTTT
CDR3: CASSSGQRGVNTEAFF

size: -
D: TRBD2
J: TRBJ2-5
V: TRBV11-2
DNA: TGTGCCAGCAGCACCCGACTAGCGGGCGTACAAGAGACCCAGTACTTC
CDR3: CASSTRLAGVQETQYF

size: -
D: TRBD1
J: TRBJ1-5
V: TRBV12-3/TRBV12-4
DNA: TGTGCCAGCAGGAAGGGGGCGAATCAGCCCCAGCATTTT
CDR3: CASRKGANQPQHF

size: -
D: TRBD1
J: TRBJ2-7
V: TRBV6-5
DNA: TGTGCCAGCAAGGCCGGGACAGGGTCCTACGAGCAGTACTTC
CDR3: CASKAGTGSYEQYF